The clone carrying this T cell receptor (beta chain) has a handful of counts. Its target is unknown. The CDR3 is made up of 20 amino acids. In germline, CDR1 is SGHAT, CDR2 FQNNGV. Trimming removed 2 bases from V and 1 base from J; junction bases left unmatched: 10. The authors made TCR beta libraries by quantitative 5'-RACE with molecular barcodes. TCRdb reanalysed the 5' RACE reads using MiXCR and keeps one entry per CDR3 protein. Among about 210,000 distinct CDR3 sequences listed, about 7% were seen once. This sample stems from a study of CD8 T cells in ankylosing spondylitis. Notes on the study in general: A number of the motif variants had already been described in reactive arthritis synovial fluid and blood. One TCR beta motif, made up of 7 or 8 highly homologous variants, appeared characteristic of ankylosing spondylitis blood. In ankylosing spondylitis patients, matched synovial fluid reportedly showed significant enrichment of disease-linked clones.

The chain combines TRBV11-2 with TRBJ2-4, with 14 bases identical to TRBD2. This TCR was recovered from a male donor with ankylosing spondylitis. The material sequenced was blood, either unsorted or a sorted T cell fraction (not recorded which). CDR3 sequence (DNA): TGTGCCAGCAGCTTAAGCCCGGGACTAGCGGGGGTGGGGGCCAAAAACATTCAGTACTTC. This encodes CASSLSPGLAGVGAKNIQYF.